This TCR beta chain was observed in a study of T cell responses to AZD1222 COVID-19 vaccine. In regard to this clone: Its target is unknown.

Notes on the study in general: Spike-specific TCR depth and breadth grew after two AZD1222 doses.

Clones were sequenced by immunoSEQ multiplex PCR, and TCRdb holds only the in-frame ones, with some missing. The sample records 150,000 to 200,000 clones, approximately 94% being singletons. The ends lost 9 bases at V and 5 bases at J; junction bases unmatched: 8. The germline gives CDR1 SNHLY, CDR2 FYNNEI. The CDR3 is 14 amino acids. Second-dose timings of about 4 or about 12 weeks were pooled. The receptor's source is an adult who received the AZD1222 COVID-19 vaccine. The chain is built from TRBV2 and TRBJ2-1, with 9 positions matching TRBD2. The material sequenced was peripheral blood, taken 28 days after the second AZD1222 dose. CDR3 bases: TGTGCCAGTGCGGGGGGGACTTACAACAATGAGCAGTTCTTC. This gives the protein CASAGGTYNNEQFF.